The 19 T cell receptor beta chains below were found in one sample sequenced in a study of beta chain features in type 1 diabetes. Of the isolated RNA, all was reverse transcribed, and so the sequenced material was expressed TCRB transcripts. Assay: immunoSEQ multiplex PCR; the TCRdb copy retains only in-frame clones and omits some. Of almost 350,000 clones detected, about 20% appear once; the ten largest clones hold approximately 0.043%. The specimen was naive CD4+ T cells from blood. These receptor sequences come from a woman aged 18-29 years in good health.

This clone was counted between two and nine times. The chain links TRBV9 to TRBJ1-5; TRBD1 matches 7 bases. V shed 0 bases, J shed 7 bases, and the junction held 7 bases outside the gene matches. This CDR3 is 15 amino acids long. Germline V CDR1 and CDR2: SGDLS, YYNGEE. The CDR3 coding sequence is TGTGCCAGCAGCGTAGACCCGACAGGGAGGCAGCCCCAGCATTTT. This translates into CASSVDPTGRQPQHF. The complete variable domain, with remaining parts taken from reference TRBV9 and TRBJ1-5, reads DSGVTQTPKHLITATGQRVTLRCSPRSGDLSVYWYQQSLDQGLQFLIQYYNGEERAKGNILERFSAQQFPDLHSELNLSSLELGDSALYFCASSVDPTGRQPQHFGDGTRLSIL.

This chain joins TRBV7-2 and TRBJ2-4; D unclear. Germline V gene lookup returns CDR1 SGHTA and CDR2 FQGNSA. V was cut by 1 base and J by 5 bases, with 9 bases left in between. This CDR3 has 14 amino acids. CDR3 DNA: TGTGCCAGCAGCTTAGGCAGGATTGAAAACATTCAGTACTTC. Encoded protein: CASSLGRIENIQYF.

This clone has more than one count but fewer than ten. CDR3 bases: TGCAGCTCACATCGAGGGACAGGGGGCTACAATGAGCAGTTCTTC. Amino acids: CSSHRGTGGYNEQFF. The V gene is TRBV29-1, the J gene TRBJ2-1; TRBD1 matches at 11 bases. Germline CDR1 and CDR2: SQVTM and ANQGSEA. The CDR3 totals 15 residues. Unmatched junction bases numbered 9, after V lost 8 bases and J lost 3 bases.

The chain carries TRBV7-2 and TRBJ2-7; D is ambiguous. Germline V gene data show CDR1 as SGHTA and CDR2 as FQGNSA. This CDR3 is 13 amino acids long. The V and J ends lost 0 bases and 5 bases respectively, with 8 bases between them. The CDR3 here is CASSLAHGDEQYF. The CDR3 nucleotides read TGTGCCAGCAGCTTAGCGCACGGAGACGAGCAGTACTTC. The whole variable domain, remainder taken from reference TRBV7-2 and TRBJ2-7, is GAGVSQSPSNKVTEKGKDVELRCDPISGHTALYWYRQSLGQGLEFLIYFQGNSAPDKSGLPSDRFSAERTGGSVSTLTIQRTQQEDSAVYLCASSLAHGDEQYFGPGTRLTVT.

This chain uses TRBV4-1 with TRBJ2-3; 9 positions agree with TRBD2. The J segment lost 7 bases and the V segment lost 4 bases, leaving 12 bases of the junction unmatched. The CDR3 extends over 16 amino acids. Germline V gene data show CDR1 as MGHRA and CDR2 as YSYEKL. The CDR3 here is CASSLLAGLPRNTQYF. CDR3 nucleotide sequence: TGCGCCAGCAGCCTGCTAGCGGGACTACCTCGAAATACGCAGTATTTT.

The chain combines TRBV2 with TRBJ1-2; the D gene is possibly TRBD1 (5 bases). Germline-derived CDR1 and CDR2 are SNHLY and FYNNEI. The CDR3 loop spans 13 amino acids. V was trimmed by 1 base and J by 9 bases, leaving 12 bases between them. This CDR3 is CASSEEEGTRYTF. CDR3 bases: TGTGCCAGCAGTGAAGAGGAGGGGACGCGCTACACCTTC.

The V gene is TRBV6-6, the J gene TRBJ2-7, with TRBD1 as a possible D gene (6 bases). From germline, CDR1 is MNHNY and CDR2 SVGAGI (reference sequence). The V gene lost 6 bases and the J gene lost 2 bases, with 14 bases spanning the gap. The CDR3 loop spans 14 amino acids. The CDR3 protein is CASRNHRVPYEQYF. The DNA of the CDR3 is TGTGCCAGCAGGAACCACAGGGTCCCCTACGAGCAGTACTTC.

A few counts support this clone. Other DNA sequences in this sample translate to the same CDR3. The chain couples TRBV9 to TRBJ2-7; 7 positions agree with TRBD2. Germline V CDR1 and CDR2: SGDLS, YYNGEE. This CDR3 comprises 14 residues. V was pared by 0 bases and J by 2 bases, with 2 bases of the junction left unmatched. The CDR3 DNA reads as TGTGCCAGCAGCGTAGGGGAGGGAACCTACGAGCAGTACTTC. Its translation is CASSVGEGTYEQYF.

V usage is TRBV5-8 and J usage is TRBJ2-5; D gene unclear. Germline CDR1 SGHTS, CDR2 YDEGEE. The CDR3 sequence is 12 residues long. V lost 2 bases and J 5 bases, leaving 7 bases between the germline ends. Here the CDR3 DNA reads TGTGCCAGCAGCTTCAGGCTTGAGACCCAGTACTTC. Translating gives CASSFRLETQYF.

This clone was seen a handful of times. This chain uses TRBV6-5 with TRBJ1-2; 9 positions match TRBD1. Germline V gene lookup returns CDR1 MNHEY and CDR2 SVGAGI. The CDR3 extends over 13 amino acids. V gave up 5 bases and J gave up 5 bases; unmatched junction bases: 3. The CDR3, as DNA: TGTGCCAGCAGTAGGGACAGGGAATATGGCTACACCTTC. This sequence encodes CASSRDREYGYTF.

This sequence joins TRBV18 and TRBJ2-2; D possibly corresponds to TRBD1 (5 bases). Germline V CDR1 and CDR2: KGHSH, LQKENI. This CDR3 has 15 residues. Between the trimmed V and J ends, which lost 6 bases and 3 bases, there was a span of 14 bases. CDR3 in amino acids: CASSQEQGYTGELFF. Written as DNA, the CDR3 is TGTGCCAGCTCCCAAGAGCAGGGCTACACCGGGGAGCTGTTTTTT. Full variable domain (missing parts from reference TRBV18 and TRBJ2-2): NAGVMQNPRHLVRRRGQEARLRCSPMKGHSHVYWYRQLPEEGLKFMVYLQKENIIDESGMPKERFSAEFPKEGPSILRIQQVVRGDSAAYFCASSQEQGYTGELFFGEGSRLTVL.

This clone was observed a handful of times. The rearrangement links TRBV11-2 to TRBJ2-1; 12 bases line up with TRBD2. This CDR3 contains 15 residues. The germline V gene encodes CDR1 SGHAT and CDR2 FQNNGV. The J segment lost 8 bases and the V segment lost 5 bases, leaving 7 bases of the junction unmatched. The CDR3 loop reads CASSASSGRVYEQFF. CDR3 nucleotide sequence: TGTGCCAGCAGCGCCTCTAGCGGGAGGGTTTATGAGCAGTTCTTC.

This chain connects TRBV5-8 to TRBJ2-2; 9 bases line up with TRBD1. Germline CDR1 is SGHTS and CDR2 is YDEGEE. V shed 4 bases, J shed 5 bases, and the junction held 12 bases outside the gene matches. CDR3 length equals 17 residues. The CDR3 loop reads CASSPYTGGHSTGELFF. CDR3 nucleotides: TGTGCCAGCAGCCCCTATACAGGGGGCCACTCTACCGGGGAGCTGTTTTTT.

This clone was observed a handful of times. The J gene is TRBJ2-7, the V gene TRBV5-1; TRBD1 agrees at 7 bases. After removal of 4 bases from V and 1 base from J, the junction contained 2 bases not matched to a gene. There are 13 residues in the CDR3. Germline lookup yields CDR1 SGHRS and CDR2 YFSETQ. This CDR3 reads CASSGTVSYEQYF. In DNA form, the CDR3 reads TGCGCCAGCAGCGGGACAGTTTCCTACGAGCAGTACTTC.

V usage is TRBV10-3 and J usage is TRBJ2-7; a possible D gene is TRBD2 (6 bases). V dropped 6 bases and J dropped 3 bases, with 9 bases sitting between them. This CDR3 is 12 amino acids long. Per germline, CDR1 ENHRY and CDR2 SYGVKD. CDR3: CAISGEVYEQYF. The CDR3 DNA follows: TGTGCCATCAGCGGGGAGGTCTACGAGCAGTACTTC.

V usage is TRBV30 and J usage is TRBJ1-2; D not resolved. The CDR3 is made up of 15 amino acids. Germline V gene data show CDR1 as GTSNPN and CDR2 as SVGIG (reference sequence). V was pared by 1 base and J by 2 bases, with 14 bases between. DNA for the CDR3: TGTGCCTGGAGTGAAAAGGACGGGAGAAACTATGGCTACACCTTC. This gives the protein CAWSEKDGRNYGYTF.

The J gene is TRBJ2-1, the V gene TRBV5-1, with a possible D match to TRBD1 (6 bases). CDR1 is SGHRS, CDR2 YFSETQ, per germline. The CDR3 has 17 amino acids. With 4 bases removed from V and 0 bases from J, the gap between germline ends came to 17 bases. The DNA of the CDR3 is TGCGCCAGCAGCGCGAGCTCTACAGGGAGCTCCTACAATGAGCAGTTCTTC. As protein: CASSASSTGSSYNEQFF.

This clone was recorded only once. As DNA, the CDR3 is TGTGCCAGCAGCTTAGATGCCAGGGGGCTTGAGACCCAGTACTTC. Its translation: CASSLDARGLETQYF. The chain combines TRBV11-1 with TRBJ2-5, with 8 bases matching TRBD1. CDR1 and CDR2 from the germline V gene are SGHAT and FQDESV (reference sequence). J was trimmed by 5 bases and V by 1 base; bases with no gene match: 6. The CDR3 loop spans 15 amino acids.

The chain joins TRBV30 to TRBJ1-5; D not resolved. Germline CDR1 GTSNPN, CDR2 SVGIG (reference sequence). The ends were cut back, 2 bases at V and 5 bases at J, with 10 bases in the middle. The CDR3 has 13 residues. Here the CDR3 DNA reads TGTGCCTGGAGTCGGGGTTCGGATCAGCCCCAGCATTTT. Protein sequence: CAWSRGSDQPQHF.